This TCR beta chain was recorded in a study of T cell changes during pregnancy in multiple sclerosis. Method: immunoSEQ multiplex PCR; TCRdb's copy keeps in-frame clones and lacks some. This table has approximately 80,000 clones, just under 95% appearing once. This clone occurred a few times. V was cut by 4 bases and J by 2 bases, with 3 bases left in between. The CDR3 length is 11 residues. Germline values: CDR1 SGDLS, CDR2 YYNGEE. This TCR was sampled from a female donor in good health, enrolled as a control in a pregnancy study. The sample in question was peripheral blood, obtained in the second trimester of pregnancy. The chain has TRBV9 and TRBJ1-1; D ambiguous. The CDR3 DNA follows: TGTGCCAGCAGCTCTAACACTGAAGCTTTCTTT. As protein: CASSSNTEAFF.